This T cell receptor beta chain was captured in a study of preoperative IRX-2 immunotherapy in early breast cancer. Assay: immunoSEQ multiplex PCR; the TCRdb copy retains only in-frame clones and omits some. The table lists tens of thousands of clones, approximately 80% of them singletons. Germline V gene data show CDR1 as LNHDA and CDR2 as SQIVND (reference sequence). The CDR3 sequence is 15 residues long. V shed 4 bases and J shed 8 bases, with 15 bases lying between them. The sample's treatment: preoperative locoregional IRX-2 cytokine immunotherapy. V and J are TRBV19 and TRBJ1-6, with D tentatively TRBD1 (6 bases). This sample was obtained from a patient treated with IRX-2 immunotherapy. The source of this sequence is a human donor with breast cancer. The CDR3 loop is CASSKGTGMYSPLHF. The CDR3 DNA is TGTGCCAGTAGTAAAGGAACAGGGATGTATTCACCCCTCCACTTT.